Below are 12 T cell receptor beta chains sequenced from a single sample in a study of blood T cells in healthy people across ages. A second PCR of 7 to 11 cycles used a sample-barcoded 5' primer and a J-beta primer mix. TCRdb called the 5' RACE reads again in MiXCR, with one record for every CDR3 protein. The table includes about 650,000 distinct CDR3 sequences, 32% detected once. The sample comprised blood. These receptors came from a woman aged 80 or over in good health.

This clonotype was detected a few times. This sequence joins TRBV20-1 and TRBJ2-7, with 8 bases identical to TRBD1. The V and J ends lost 6 bases and 5 bases, in that order; junction bases with no gene match: 12. CDR3 length: 14 amino acids. Germline V CDR1 and CDR2: DFQATT, SNEGSKA (reference sequence). CDR3 sequence: CSANPRTGCHEQYF. DNA for the CDR3: TGCAGTGCCAATCCGCGGACAGGGTGCCACGAGCAGTACTTC.

This clonotype was seen ten or more times. The chain links TRBV15 to TRBJ2-3, with 8 bases matching TRBD1. With V trimmed by 1 base and J by 0 bases, 0 bases remained unmatched. Per the germline V gene, CDR1 is LNHNV and CDR2 is YYDKDF (reference sequence). The CDR3 extends over 15 amino acids. CDR3 sequence: CATSRGQGSTDTQYF. CDR3 in DNA: TGTGCCACCAGCAGAGGACAGGGGAGCACAGATACGCAGTATTTT. Full variable domain (remainder filled in from reference TRBV15 and TRBJ2-3): DAMVIQNPRYQVTQFGKPVTLSCSQTLNHNVMYWYQQKSSQAPKLLFHYYDKDFNNEADTPDNFQSRRPNTSFCFLDIRSPGLGDTAMYLCATSRGQGSTDTQYFGPGTRLTVL.

With respect to this clonotype: A much larger clonotype is one base distant, so this may be a read error. This chain connects TRBV15 to TRBJ1-5, with a possible D match to TRBD1 (6 bases). CDR3 length equals 14 residues. Germline V lookup: CDR1 LNHNV, CDR2 YYDKDF (reference sequence). Trimming took 7 bases from V and 6 from J, leaving 16 bases between them. The CDR3 DNA sequence: TGTGCCACCAACCCGGGGGGAGGGGGTCAGCCCCAGCATTTT. This codes for CATNPGGGGQPQHF.

This clonotype showed up just a few times. A much larger clone differs by one base, so this may be a read error. The chain is built from TRBV5-1 and TRBJ2-1; D unresolved. Trimming shortened V by 6 bases and J by 13 bases, and 20 bases separated the two germline ends. The CDR3 sequence is 13 residues long. The germline gives CDR1 SGHRS, CDR2 YFSETQ. CDR3 sequence reads: CASTINVLETQFF. The DNA for the CDR3 is TGCGCCAGCACCATCAATGTCTTGGAGACCCAGTTCTTC. Together with reference TRBV5-1 and TRBJ2-1, the CDR3 gives the full variable domain: KAGVTQTPRYLIKTRGQQVTLSCSPISGHRSVSWYQQTPGQGLQFLFEYFSETQRNKGNFPGRFSGRQFSNSRSEMNVSTLELGDSALYLCASTINVLETQFFGPGTRLTVL.

This clonotype was seen ten or more times. The rearrangement uses TRBV5-6 and TRBJ2-3; D may be TRBD1 or TRBD2 (5 bases each). The CDR3 extends over 16 amino acids. V shed 4 bases and J shed 3 bases, with 18 bases lying between them. Germline CDR1 and CDR2: SGHDT and YYEEEE. CDR3: CASSVGDRGKTDTQYF. DNA for the CDR3: TGTGCCAGCAGCGTGGGGGACCGAGGCAAAACAGATACGCAGTATTTT.

This clonotype was seen at least ten times. The rearrangement links TRBV6-2 or TRBV6-3 to TRBJ1-1; D is unclear. Germline CDR1 and CDR2: MNHEY and SVGEGT. This CDR3 region has 13 residues. V was clipped by 4 bases and J by 11 bases, with 17 bases between them. The CDR3 DNA sequence: TGTGCCAGCAGTTGGAACAAGGCCGGTGGGGCTTTCTTT. Protein product: CASSWNKAGGAFF.

This clonotype was counted at least ten times. The chain has TRBV30 and TRBJ2-6, with 9 bases that match TRBD1. The CDR3 has 16 residues. Germline CDR1 reads GTSNPN; CDR2 reads SVGIG (reference sequence). J was trimmed by 2 bases and V by 2 bases; bases with no gene match: 4. CDR3 bases: TGTGCCTGGAGTACCCGGACAGGGGCTGGGGCCAACGTCCTGACTTTC. This sequence encodes CAWSTRTGAGANVLTF.

The chain recombines TRBV5-1 with TRBJ1-2; TRBD1 is a possible D gene (6 bases). This CDR3 is built from 15 residues. CDR1 and CDR2 from the germline V gene are SGHRS and YFSETQ. Trimming left V 3 bases short and J 4 bases short, with 16 bases between. CDR3 loop: CASSSTGKVSYGYTF. For the CDR3, the DNA is TGCGCCAGCAGCTCCACAGGGAAGGTTAGCTATGGCTACACCTTC.

Only a few counts were recorded for this clonotype. The rearrangement uses TRBV7-8 and TRBJ2-1, with 10 bases matching TRBD2. Germline trimming cut 5 bases from V and 6 bases from J; bases unmatched to any gene: 16. This CDR3 is built from 18 residues. Looked up from germline, CDR1 is SGHVS and CDR2 is FQNEAQ. In DNA form, the CDR3 reads TGTGCCAGCAGCCGCAGCTGGAGCGAGCGGGGGGGCCGCAATGAGCAGTTCTTC. Amino acid sequence: CASSRSWSERGGRNEQFF.

This clonotype has a count of ten or more. V usage is TRBV7-8 and J usage is TRBJ2-1; TRBD2 aligns across 11 bases. This CDR3 is 18 amino acids long. CDR1 and CDR2 from the germline V gene are SGHVS and FQNEAQ. With 5 bases clipped from V and 5 bases from J, the junction kept 14 bases outside the gene matches. CDR3 in amino acids: CASSPLGIAGGRNNEQFF. In DNA form, the CDR3 reads TGTGCCAGCAGCCCCCTAGGCATAGCGGGGGGGCGAAACAATGAGCAGTTCTTC.

The chain carries TRBV19 and TRBJ1-1, with TRBD1 matching over 9 bases. The J segment lost 2 bases and the V segment lost 0 bases, leaving 13 bases of the junction unmatched. CDR1 and CDR2 from the germline V gene are LNHDA and SQIVND (reference sequence). The CDR3 is 19 residues long. CDR3 in amino acids: CASSIDLNRGLVRNTEAFF. CDR3 coding DNA: TGTGCCAGTAGTATAGATCTTAACAGGGGGCTAGTTCGAAACACTGAAGCTTTCTTT. Filled out from reference TRBV19 and TRBJ1-1, the complete variable domain reads DGGITQSPKYLFRKEGQNVTLSCEQNLNHDAMYWYRQDPGQGLRLIYYSQIVNDFQKGDIAEGYSVSREKKESFPLTVTSAQKNPTAFYLCASSIDLNRGLVRNTEAFFGQGTRLTVV.

This clonotype came up many times. The chain links TRBV7-2 to TRBJ1-2; D remains unclear. There are 13 residues in the CDR3. Germline CDR1 is SGHTA and CDR2 is FQGNSA. V lost 3 bases and J lost 8, with 13 bases in between. This chain's CDR3 is CASSFVGIEGYTF. CDR3 nucleotide sequence: TGTGCCAGCAGCTTTGTGGGGATCGAGGGCTACACCTTC.